Sequencing of this TCR beta chain was carried out in a study of blood T cell repertoires in COVID-19 (dated by TCRdb to 2020 to 2022). About the study as a whole: Samples covering the acute and convalescent phases of COVID-19 were provided by collaborators in the United States, Italy and Spain. The material from the prospective study consisted of cDNA or gDNA derived from T cells, B-cell-depleted T cells, or PBMCs. Deeply sampled blood TCRbeta repertoires from subjects exposed to, actively infected with, or recovered from COVID-19 were included in the dataset. The repertoires were released in a freely available public database meant as a resource for research on the immune response to SARS-CoV-2. Samples were obtained from the ongoing ImmuneRACE study (first 160 participants) and from over 1,000 subjects provided by 6 global collaborators. Sample metadata almost always included a de-identified subject ID, COVID-19 status, age in years and sex. Where HLA class I and class II types were available, the types were taken from metadata supplied by the sample provider, not from assay-based typing. Points the paper makes about the study in general: How much clinical and demographic metadata was included differed by source and by participant, and the metadata was provided uncurated.

TCRbeta CDR3 regions were amplified from genomic DNA by means of the immunoSEQ Assay, a bias-controlled multiplex PCR. On the authors' methods: The number of nucleated cells in each sample was estimated from the amplification of reference gene primers within the assay. To quantify the absolute abundance of each unique TCRbeta CDR3 rearrangement, sequence reads were collapsed and filtered. For each sample, productive Simpson clonality was calculated as the square root of Simpson's diversity index over productive rearrangements. Not all clones reach the TCRdb copy of this immuneACCESS table, which keeps in-frame sequences only. Checked studies attribute under half of the gap to unresolved V genes and leave the rest unexplained. Clone size and V and J calls were adopted from that table, with D and trimming inferred from the DNA. Recorded for this sample are just over 300,000 clones; over 75% of them occurred a single time. The biggest ten clones account for 3.5% to 5% of the sample.

Concerning this clone: The antigen it recognizes is unknown. No base-level quality is on record; no much larger clone is a single base apart.

Participants in the prospective study were aged roughly 18 to 100 years, lived in 20 to 25 United States geographic areas, and enrolled through a virtual design. To assign participants to cohorts, the prospective study relied on clinical history that participants themselves reported in a screening survey and a study questionnaire. For ImmuneRACE Cohort 3, a participant was defined as recovered based on two consecutive negative NP/OP PCR tests, clearance by a healthcare professional, or resolution of symptoms. Each participant in the prospective study had whole blood, serum and a nasopharyngeal or oropharyngeal swab collected by mobile phlebotomists. Additional blood draws and questionnaires over an approximately two-month period could optionally be provided by prospective study participants. Prospective study blood samples were shipped either frozen or at room temperature before DNA extraction.

Trimming leaves V shorter by 7 bases and J shorter by 0 bases, with the junction holding 9 bases beyond the gene matches. CDR1 and CDR2 were assigned from the germline V gene as SGHRS and YFSETQ. Including cysteine and phenylalanine, the CDR3 has 18 amino acids. Only the CDR3 DNA stays, 54 bases, in frame from base 1. The sequenced material came from PBMCs or T cells enriched from blood (not recorded which). The rearrangement joined TRBV5-1 to TRBJ2-1, with 14 middle bases fitting TRBD2. The sequence derives from a man aged 30 to 45 who had recovered from COVID-19. The DNA sequence is as follows: TGCGCCAGCGCGAGGGGACTAGCGGGAGAGCGCTCCTACAATGAGCAGTTCTTC. The encoded protein is CASARGLAGERSYNEQFF.